Detailed here is one T cell receptor (beta chain). The data originate from a study of blood T cell repertoires in COVID-19. Recruits, aged roughly 18 to 100 years, lived in under 25 US areas. Cohort allocation depended upon clinical history that participants reported. The CDR3 loop spans 14 amino acids. Losses at the gene ends were 8 bases for V and 4 bases for J; bases not matched to a gene: 6. Per the germline V gene, CDR1 is MNHEY and CDR2 is SVGAGI. Some clones are missing from TCRdb's copy, which holds only in-frame ones; the method was immunoSEQ multiplex PCR. Of hundreds of thousands of clones listed, about 93% are singletons.

The V gene is TRBV6-5, the J gene TRBJ1-5; 9 bases are shared with TRBD1. This clonotype was sampled from a young woman who had recovered from COVID-19. What was sequenced was PBMCs or T cells enriched from blood (not recorded which). The CDR3 nucleotides read TGTGCCAGCCAGGAGACAGGGGGAAATCAGCCCCAGCATTTT. This translates into CASQETGGNQPQHF.